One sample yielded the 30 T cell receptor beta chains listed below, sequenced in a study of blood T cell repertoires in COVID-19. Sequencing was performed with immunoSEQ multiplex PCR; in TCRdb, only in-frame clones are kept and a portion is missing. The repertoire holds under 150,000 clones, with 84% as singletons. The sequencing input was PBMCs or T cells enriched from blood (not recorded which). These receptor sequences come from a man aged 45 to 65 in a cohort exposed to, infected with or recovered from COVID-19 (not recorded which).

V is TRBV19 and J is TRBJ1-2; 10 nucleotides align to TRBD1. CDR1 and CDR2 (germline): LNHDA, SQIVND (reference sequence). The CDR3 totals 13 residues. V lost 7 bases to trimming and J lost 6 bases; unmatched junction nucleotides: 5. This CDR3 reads CASTKGQGNGYTF. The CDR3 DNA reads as TGTGCCAGTACCAAGGGACAGGGGAATGGCTACACCTTC.

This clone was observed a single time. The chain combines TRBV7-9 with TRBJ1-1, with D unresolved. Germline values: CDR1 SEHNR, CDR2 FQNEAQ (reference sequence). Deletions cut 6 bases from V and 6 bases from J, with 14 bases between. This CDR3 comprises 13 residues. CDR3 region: CASSHGGGSEAFF. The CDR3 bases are TGTGCCAGCAGTCATGGAGGAGGATCTGAAGCTTTCTTT.

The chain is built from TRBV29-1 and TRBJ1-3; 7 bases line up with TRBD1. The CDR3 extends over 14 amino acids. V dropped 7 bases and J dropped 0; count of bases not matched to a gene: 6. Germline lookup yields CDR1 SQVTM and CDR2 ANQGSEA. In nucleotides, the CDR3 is TGCAGCGGAAAACAGGGGAGCTCTGGAAACACCATATATTTT. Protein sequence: CSGKQGSSGNTIYF.

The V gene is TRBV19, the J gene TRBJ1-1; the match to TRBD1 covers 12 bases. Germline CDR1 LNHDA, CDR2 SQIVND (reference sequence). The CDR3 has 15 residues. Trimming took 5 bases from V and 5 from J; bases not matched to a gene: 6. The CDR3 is CASSPGQGARTEAFF. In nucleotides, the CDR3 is TGTGCCAGTAGTCCGGGACAGGGGGCCCGAACTGAAGCTTTCTTT. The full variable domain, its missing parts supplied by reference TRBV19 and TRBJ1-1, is DGGITQSPKYLFRKEGQNVTLSCEQNLNHDAMYWYRQDPGQGLRLIYYSQIVNDFQKGDIAEGYSVSREKKESFPLTVTSAQKNPTAFYLCASSPGQGARTEAFFGQGTRLTVV.

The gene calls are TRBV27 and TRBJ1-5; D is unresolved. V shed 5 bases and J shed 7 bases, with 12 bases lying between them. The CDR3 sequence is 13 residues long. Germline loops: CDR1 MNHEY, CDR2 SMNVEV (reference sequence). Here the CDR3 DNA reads TGTGCCAGCAGTACGGGTATTCGACAGCCCCAGCATTTT. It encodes CASSTGIRQPQHF.

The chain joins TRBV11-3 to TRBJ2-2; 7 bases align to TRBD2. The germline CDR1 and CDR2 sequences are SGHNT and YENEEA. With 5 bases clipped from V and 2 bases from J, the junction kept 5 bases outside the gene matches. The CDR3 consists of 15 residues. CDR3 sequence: CASSPTSVNTGELFF. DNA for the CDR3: TGTGCCAGCAGCCCCACTAGCGTTAACACCGGGGAGCTGTTTTTT.

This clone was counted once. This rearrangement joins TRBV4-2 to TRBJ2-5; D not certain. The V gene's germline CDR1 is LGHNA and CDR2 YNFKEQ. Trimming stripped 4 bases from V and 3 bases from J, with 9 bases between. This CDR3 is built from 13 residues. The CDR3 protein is CASSPDFEETQYF. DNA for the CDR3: TGTGCCAGCAGCCCTGACTTCGAAGAGACCCAGTACTTC.

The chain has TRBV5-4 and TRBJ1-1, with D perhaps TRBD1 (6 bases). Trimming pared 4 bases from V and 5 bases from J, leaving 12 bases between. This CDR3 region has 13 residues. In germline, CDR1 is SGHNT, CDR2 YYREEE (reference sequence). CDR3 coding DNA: TGTGCCAGCAGCGCAGGACAGAGGACTGAAGCTTTCTTT. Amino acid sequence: CASSAGQRTEAFF. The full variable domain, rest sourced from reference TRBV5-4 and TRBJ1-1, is ETGVTQSPTHLIKTRGQQVTLRCSSQSGHNTVSWYQQALGQGPQFIFQYYREEENGRGNFPPRFSGLQFPNYSSELNVNALELDDSALYLCASSAGQRTEAFFGQGTRLTVV.

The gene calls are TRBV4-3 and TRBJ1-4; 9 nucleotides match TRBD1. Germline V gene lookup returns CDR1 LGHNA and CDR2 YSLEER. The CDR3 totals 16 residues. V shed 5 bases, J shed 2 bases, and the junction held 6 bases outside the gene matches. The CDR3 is CASSIGTGLTNEKLFF. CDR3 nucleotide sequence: TGCGCCAGCAGCATCGGGACAGGGTTGACTAATGAAAAACTGTTTTTT.

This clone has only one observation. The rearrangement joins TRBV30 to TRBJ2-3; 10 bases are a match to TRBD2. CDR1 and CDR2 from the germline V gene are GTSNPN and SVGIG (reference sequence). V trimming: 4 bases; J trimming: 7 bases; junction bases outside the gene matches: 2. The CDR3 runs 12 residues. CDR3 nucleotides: TGTGCCTGGACTAGCGGGAGTAATACGCAGTATTTT. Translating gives CAWTSGSNTQYF.

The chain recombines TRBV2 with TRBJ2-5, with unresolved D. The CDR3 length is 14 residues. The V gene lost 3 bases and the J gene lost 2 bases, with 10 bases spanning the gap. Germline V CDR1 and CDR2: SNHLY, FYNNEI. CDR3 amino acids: CASSEYRSQETQYF. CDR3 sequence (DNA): TGTGCCAGCAGTGAGTACCGGAGTCAAGAGACCCAGTACTTC.

For the CDR3, the DNA is TGCGCCAGCAGCTTGGCCCCACAGGGCGCTAATGAAAAACTGTTTTTT. This codes for CASSLAPQGANEKLFF. The chain joins TRBV5-1 to TRBJ1-4, with D possibly TRBD1 on 6 matching bases. Deletions cut 0 bases from V and 3 bases from J, with 12 bases between. The germline CDR1 and CDR2 sequences are SGHRS and YFSETQ. The CDR3 extends over 16 amino acids.

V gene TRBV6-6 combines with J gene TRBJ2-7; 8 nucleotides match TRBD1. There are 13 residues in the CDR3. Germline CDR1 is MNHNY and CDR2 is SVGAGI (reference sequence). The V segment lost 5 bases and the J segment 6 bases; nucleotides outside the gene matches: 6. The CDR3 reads CASSLGQGGEQYF. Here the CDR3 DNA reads TGTGCCAGCAGTCTCGGACAGGGCGGCGAGCAGTACTTC.

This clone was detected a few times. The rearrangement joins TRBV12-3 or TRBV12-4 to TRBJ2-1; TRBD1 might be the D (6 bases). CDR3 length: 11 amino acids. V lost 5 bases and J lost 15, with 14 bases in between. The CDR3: CASSTGQLLFF. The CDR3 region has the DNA TGTGCCAGCAGTACGGGACAACTTCTGTTCTTC.

The CDR3 protein is CASSQGLAGGELFF. CDR3 nucleotide sequence: TGCGCCAGCAGCCAAGGTCTAGCGGGCGGGGAGCTGTTTTTT. The gene calls are TRBV4-1 and TRBJ2-2; 8 nucleotides line up with TRBD2. In germline, CDR1 is MGHRA, CDR2 YSYEKL. This CDR3 comprises 14 residues. Trimming cost V 1 base and J 7 bases; bases outside gene matches: 2.

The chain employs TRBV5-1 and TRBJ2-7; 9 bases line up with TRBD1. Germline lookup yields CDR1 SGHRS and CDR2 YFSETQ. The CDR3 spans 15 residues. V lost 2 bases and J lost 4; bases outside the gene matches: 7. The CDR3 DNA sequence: TGCGCCAGCAGCTTAGGGACAGGGATTTTTTACGAGCAGTACTTC. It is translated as CASSLGTGIFYEQYF.

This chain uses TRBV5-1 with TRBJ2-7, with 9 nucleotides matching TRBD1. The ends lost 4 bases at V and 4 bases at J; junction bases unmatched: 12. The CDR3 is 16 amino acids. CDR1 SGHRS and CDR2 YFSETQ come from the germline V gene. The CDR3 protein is CASSPGTGYPGYEQYF. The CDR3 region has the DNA TGCGCCAGCAGCCCCGGGACAGGGTATCCGGGTTACGAGCAGTACTTC.

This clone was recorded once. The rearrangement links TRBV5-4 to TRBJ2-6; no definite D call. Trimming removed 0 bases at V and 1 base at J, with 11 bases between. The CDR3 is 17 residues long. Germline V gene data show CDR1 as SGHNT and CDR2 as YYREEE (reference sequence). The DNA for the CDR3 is TGTGCCAGCAGCTTGGAGGCGGTAAATTCTGGGGCCAACGTCCTGACTTTC. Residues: CASSLEAVNSGANVLTF.

The CDR3 sequence: CASSDRTSGPYEQYF. CDR3 coding DNA: TGTGCCAGCAGCGACCGGACTAGCGGGCCCTACGAGCAGTACTTC. V usage is TRBV5-4 and J usage is TRBJ2-7; 11 bases line up with TRBD2. Germline V gene data show CDR1 as SGHNT and CDR2 as YYREEE (reference sequence). The ends lost 4 bases at V and 2 bases at J; junction bases unmatched: 5. The CDR3 runs to 15 residues.

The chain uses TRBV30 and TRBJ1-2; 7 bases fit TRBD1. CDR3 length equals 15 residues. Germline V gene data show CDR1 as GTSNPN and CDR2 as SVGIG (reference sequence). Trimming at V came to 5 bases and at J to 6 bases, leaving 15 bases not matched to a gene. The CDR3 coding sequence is TGTGCCTGGTCGGAGGGTGACCACAGGGGCAATGGCTACACCTTC. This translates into CAWSEGDHRGNGYTF.

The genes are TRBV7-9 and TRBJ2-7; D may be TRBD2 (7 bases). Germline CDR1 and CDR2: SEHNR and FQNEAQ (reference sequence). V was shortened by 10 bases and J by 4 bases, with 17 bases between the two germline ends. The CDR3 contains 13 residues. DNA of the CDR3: TGTGCCACCACGAAAGGGGGGGTATACGAGCAGTACTTC. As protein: CATTKGGVYEQYF.

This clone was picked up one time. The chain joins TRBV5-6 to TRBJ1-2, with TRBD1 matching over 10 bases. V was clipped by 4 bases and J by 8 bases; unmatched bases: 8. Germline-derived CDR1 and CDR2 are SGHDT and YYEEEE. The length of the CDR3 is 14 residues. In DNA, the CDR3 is TGTGCCAGCAGCCCTGGGACAGGGGTTTGGGGCTACACCTTC. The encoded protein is CASSPGTGVWGYTF.

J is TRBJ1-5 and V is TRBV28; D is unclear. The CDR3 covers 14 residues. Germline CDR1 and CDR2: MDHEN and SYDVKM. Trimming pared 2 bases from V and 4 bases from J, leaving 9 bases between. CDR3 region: CASSLRTGNQPQHF. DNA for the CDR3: TGTGCCAGCAGTTTACGGACTGGGAATCAGCCCCAGCATTTT. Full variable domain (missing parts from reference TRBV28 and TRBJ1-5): DVKVTQSSRYLVKRTGEKVFLECVQDMDHENMFWYRQDPGLGLRLIYFSYDVKMKEKGDIPEGYSVSREKKERFSLILESASTNQTSMYLCASSLRTGNQPQHFGDGTRLSIL.

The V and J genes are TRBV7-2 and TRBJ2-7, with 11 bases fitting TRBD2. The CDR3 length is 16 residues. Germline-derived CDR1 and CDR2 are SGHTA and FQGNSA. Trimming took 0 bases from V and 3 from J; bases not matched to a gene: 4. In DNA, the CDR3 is TGTGCCAGCAGCTTAGCCCTAGCGGGGGGAAGCTACGAGCAGTACTTC. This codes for CASSLALAGGSYEQYF.

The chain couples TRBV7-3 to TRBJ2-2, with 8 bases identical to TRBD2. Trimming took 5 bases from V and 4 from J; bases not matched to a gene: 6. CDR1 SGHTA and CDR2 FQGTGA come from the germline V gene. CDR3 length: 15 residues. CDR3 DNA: TGTGCCAGCAGCCCCAGGACTAGCTTCACCGGGGAGCTGTTTTTT. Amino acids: CASSPRTSFTGELFF.

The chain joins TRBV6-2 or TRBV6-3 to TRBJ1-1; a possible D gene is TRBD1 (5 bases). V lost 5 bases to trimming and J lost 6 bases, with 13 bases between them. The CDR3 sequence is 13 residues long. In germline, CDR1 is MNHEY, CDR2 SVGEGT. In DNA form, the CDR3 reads TGTGCCAGCAGTATCGGGGGAAGCTCTGAAGCTTTCTTT. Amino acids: CASSIGGSSEAFF.

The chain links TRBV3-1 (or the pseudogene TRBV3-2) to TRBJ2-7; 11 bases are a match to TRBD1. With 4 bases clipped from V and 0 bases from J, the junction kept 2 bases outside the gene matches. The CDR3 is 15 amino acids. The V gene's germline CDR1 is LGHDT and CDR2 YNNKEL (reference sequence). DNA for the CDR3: TGTGCCAGCAGCCGAGGGACAGGGGGCTCCTACGAGCAGTACTTC. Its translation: CASSRGTGGSYEQYF.

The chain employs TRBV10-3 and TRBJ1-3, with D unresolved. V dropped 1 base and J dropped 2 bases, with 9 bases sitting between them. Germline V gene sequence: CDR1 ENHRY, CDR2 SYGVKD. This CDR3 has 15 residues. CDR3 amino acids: CAISEWHSPGNTIYF. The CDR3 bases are TGTGCCATCAGTGAGTGGCATTCCCCTGGAAACACCATATATTTT.

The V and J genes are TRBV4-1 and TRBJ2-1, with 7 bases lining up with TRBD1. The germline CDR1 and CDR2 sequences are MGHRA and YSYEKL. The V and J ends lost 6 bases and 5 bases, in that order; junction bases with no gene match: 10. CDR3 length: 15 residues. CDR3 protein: CASRPTGPGDNEQFF. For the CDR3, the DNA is TGCGCCAGCAGACCGACAGGGCCTGGGGACAATGAGCAGTTCTTC.

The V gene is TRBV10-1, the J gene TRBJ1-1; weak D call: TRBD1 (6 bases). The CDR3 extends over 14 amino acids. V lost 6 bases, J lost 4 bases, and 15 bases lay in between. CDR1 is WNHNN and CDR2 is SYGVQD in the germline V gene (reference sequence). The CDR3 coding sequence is TGCGCCAGCAGCCCCGGGGGGGCGCGCACTGAAGCTTTCTTT. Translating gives CASSPGGARTEAFF.